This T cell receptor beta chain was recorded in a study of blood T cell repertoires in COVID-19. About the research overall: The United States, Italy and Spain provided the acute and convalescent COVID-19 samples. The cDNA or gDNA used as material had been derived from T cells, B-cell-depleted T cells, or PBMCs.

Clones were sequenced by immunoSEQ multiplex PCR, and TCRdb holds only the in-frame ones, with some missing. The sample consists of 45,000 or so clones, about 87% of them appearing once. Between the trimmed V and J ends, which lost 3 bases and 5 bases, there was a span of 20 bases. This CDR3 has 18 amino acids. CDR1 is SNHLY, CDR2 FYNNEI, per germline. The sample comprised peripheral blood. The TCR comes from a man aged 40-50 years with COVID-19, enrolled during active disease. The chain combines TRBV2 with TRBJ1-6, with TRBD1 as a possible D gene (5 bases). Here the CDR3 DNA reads TGTGCCAGCAGTGAGGGGACTCTTCCGCCAAGCAATAATTCACCCCTCCACTTT. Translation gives CASSEGTLPPSNNSPLHF.